Below, 8 T cell receptor beta chains from the same sample are listed, as sequenced in a study of blood T cell repertoires in COVID-19. Assay: immunoSEQ multiplex PCR; the TCRdb copy retains only in-frame clones and omits some. This sample yields about 17,000 clones, of which 85% to 95% are seen a single time; around 5% belongs to the top ten. Sequenced: peripheral blood. These receptors came from a human donor in a cohort sampled during active COVID-19.

This sequence joins TRBV24-1 and TRBJ2-5, with a tentative D call TRBD2 (5 bases). Germline V gene lookup returns CDR1 KGHDR and CDR2 SFDVKD. Trimming cost V 5 bases and J 1 base, with 7 bases left between them. The CDR3 consists of 13 residues. For the CDR3, the DNA is TGTGCCACCAGTGGAGGGAGCCAAGAGACCCAGTACTTC. Translated, it gives CATSGGSQETQYF.

This clone came up once. The chain has TRBV20-1 and TRBJ2-7; 14 bases align to TRBD2. CDR1 is DFQATT, CDR2 SNEGSKA, per germline (reference sequence). The ends lost 3 bases at V and 0 bases at J; junction bases unmatched: 7. CDR3 size: 17 residues. This CDR3 reads CSASLGTSGSISYEQYF. In DNA form, the CDR3 reads TGCAGTGCTAGTCTCGGGACTAGCGGGAGTATCTCCTACGAGCAGTACTTC.

The V and J genes are TRBV4-1 and TRBJ2-2, with 9 nucleotides matching TRBD2. Trimming at V came to 0 bases and at J to 4 bases, leaving 3 bases not matched to a gene. Germline lookup yields CDR1 MGHRA and CDR2 YSYEKL. The length of the CDR3 is 16 residues. The CDR3 spells CASSQDAGGRTGELFF. CDR3 bases: TGCGCCAGCAGCCAAGATGCGGGAGGGCGCACCGGGGAGCTGTTTTTT.

This chain uses TRBV19 with TRBJ2-2, with a weak D call TRBD2 (5 bases). This CDR3 is built from 15 residues. CDR1 and CDR2 (germline): LNHDA, SQIVND (reference sequence). Deletions cut 7 bases from V and 0 bases from J, with 12 bases between. The CDR3 DNA sequence: TGTGCCAGTAAGTTGGCTAGCTCGAACACCGGGGAGCTGTTTTTT. This sequence encodes CASKLASSNTGELFF.

The chain joins TRBV19 to TRBJ1-6; TRBD1 might be the D (5 bases). V was cut by 7 bases and J by 3 bases, with 13 bases left in between. Germline lookup yields CDR1 LNHDA and CDR2 SQIVND (reference sequence). The CDR3 contains 15 residues. The CDR3 spells CASNVGGIYNSPLHF. CDR3 DNA sequence: TGTGCCAGTAACGTTGGGGGGATCTATAATTCACCCCTCCACTTT.

The chain recombines TRBV11-2 with TRBJ1-2, with 8 positions matching TRBD1. This CDR3 contains 15 residues. Germline lookup yields CDR1 SGHAT and CDR2 FQNNGV. Trimming removed 0 bases from V and 2 bases from J; junction bases left unmatched: 2. DNA for the CDR3: TGTGCCAGCAGCTTAGAACAGGGGGTAAACTATGGCTACACCTTC. This sequence encodes CASSLEQGVNYGYTF.

The chain couples TRBV2 to TRBJ1-6, with D possibly TRBD1 on 6 matching bases. Trimming took off 3 bases at V and 10 bases at J, with 10 bases between the two ends. The CDR3 sequence is 13 residues long. The V gene's germline CDR1 is SNHLY and CDR2 FYNNEI. CDR3 nucleotide sequence: TGTGCCAGCAGTGAGGGCAGGGGATCACCCCTCCACTTT. Protein product: CASSEGRGSPLHF.

The V gene is TRBV18, the J gene TRBJ2-2; 9 positions match TRBD1. Per the germline V gene, CDR1 is KGHSH and CDR2 is LQKENI. Trimming removed 4 bases from V and 0 bases from J; junction bases left unmatched: 12. The CDR3 totals 19 residues. CDR3 sequence reads: CASSRLGGQGLSNTGELFF. CDR3 DNA: TGTGCCAGCTCACGGCTCGGGGGACAGGGACTCTCGAACACCGGGGAGCTGTTTTTT.